The entry that follows covers one T cell receptor beta chain sequence. This sample was taken from a study of CXCR3-negative and CXCR3-positive naive CD8 T cells. There are 12 residues in the CDR3. The germline V gene has CDR1 SQVTM and CDR2 ANQGSEA. 5' RACE with UMI labels generated the TRB cDNA libraries. TCRdb reanalyzed the 5' RACE reads and collapses them to one entry per CDR3 protein, without DNA. This table lists 65,000 to 75,000 distinct CDR3 sequences. This TCR was recovered from a human donor in good health. Some clones in this sample may be carry-over from other donors' samples. The chain uses TRBV29-1 and TRBJ2-7. Material: naive CXCR3- CD8+ T cells from blood. The subset denotes: CD45RO-CCR7+CD27+CD95- naive CD8+ T cells lacking CXCR3 (TNR3-). The CDR3 region is CSVGAATYEQYF.